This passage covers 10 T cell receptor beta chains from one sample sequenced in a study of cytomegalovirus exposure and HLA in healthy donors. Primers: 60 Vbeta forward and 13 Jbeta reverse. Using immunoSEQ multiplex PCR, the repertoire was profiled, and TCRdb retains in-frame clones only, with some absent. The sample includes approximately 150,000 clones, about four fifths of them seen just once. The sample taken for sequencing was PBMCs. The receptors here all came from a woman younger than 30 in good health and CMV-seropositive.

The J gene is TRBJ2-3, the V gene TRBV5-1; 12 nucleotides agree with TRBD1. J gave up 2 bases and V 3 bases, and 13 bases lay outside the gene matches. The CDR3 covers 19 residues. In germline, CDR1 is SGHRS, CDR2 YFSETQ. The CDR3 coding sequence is TGCGCCAGCAGCTGGGGGACAGGGGGCGGTAGCAGACTCACAGATACGCAGTATTTT. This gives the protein CASSWGTGGGSRLTDTQYF.

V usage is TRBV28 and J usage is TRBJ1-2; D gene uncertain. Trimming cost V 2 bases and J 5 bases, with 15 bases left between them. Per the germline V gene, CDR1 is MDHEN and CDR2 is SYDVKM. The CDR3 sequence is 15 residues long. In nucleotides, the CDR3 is TGTGCCAGCAGTTTAACTACTATCATGCTGTATGGCTACACCTTC. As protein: CASSLTTIMLYGYTF.

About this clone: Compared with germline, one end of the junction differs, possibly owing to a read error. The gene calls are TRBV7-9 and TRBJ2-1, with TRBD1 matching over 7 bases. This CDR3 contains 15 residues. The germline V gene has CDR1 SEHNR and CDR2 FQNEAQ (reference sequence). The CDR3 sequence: CASSPRGISNNEQFF. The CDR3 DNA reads TGTGCCAGCAGCCCCAGGGGGATCTCCAACAATGAGCAGTTCTTC.

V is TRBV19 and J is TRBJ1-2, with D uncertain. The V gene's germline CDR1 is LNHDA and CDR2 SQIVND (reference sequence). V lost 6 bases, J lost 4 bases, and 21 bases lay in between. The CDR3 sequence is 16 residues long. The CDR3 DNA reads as TGTGCCAGTAGGAGGGCGCGAGGAGTACTTTTCTATGGCTACACCTTC. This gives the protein CASRRARGVLFYGYTF.

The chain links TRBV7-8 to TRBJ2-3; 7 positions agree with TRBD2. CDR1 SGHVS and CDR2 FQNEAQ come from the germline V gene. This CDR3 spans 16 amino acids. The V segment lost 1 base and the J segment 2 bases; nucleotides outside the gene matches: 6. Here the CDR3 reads CASSLGLADTTDTQYF. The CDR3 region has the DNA TGTGCCAGCAGCTTAGGCCTAGCGGACACCACAGATACGCAGTATTTT.

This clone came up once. The CDR3 here is CASTPLVPGGRGAFF. The CDR3 DNA reads TGTGCCAGCACTCCTCTCGTCCCGGGGGGGAGGGGGGCTTTCTTT. The chain carries TRBV2 and TRBJ1-1, with D tentatively TRBD1 (6 bases). Germline CDR1 reads SNHLY; CDR2 reads FYNNEI. This CDR3 contains 15 residues. The V end lost 7 bases, the J end lost 11 bases, and 26 bases lay between the germline ends.

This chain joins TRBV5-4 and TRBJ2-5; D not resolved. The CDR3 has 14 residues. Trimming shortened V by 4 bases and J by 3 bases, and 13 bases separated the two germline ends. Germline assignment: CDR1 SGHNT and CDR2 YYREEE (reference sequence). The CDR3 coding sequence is TGTGCCAGCAGCCCCTATCGCCCTAAAGAGACCCAGTACTTC. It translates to CASSPYRPKETQYF.

CDR3 nucleotides: TGTGCCAGCAGCAGAGACAGGCACTCCTACGAGCAGTACTTC. Protein product: CASSRDRHSYEQYF. The chain employs TRBV7-6 and TRBJ2-7, with D perhaps matching TRBD1 (6 bases). V was pared by 5 bases and J by 0 bases, with 11 bases between. CDR3 size: 14 residues. Germline CDR1 reads SGHVS; CDR2 reads FNYEAQ.

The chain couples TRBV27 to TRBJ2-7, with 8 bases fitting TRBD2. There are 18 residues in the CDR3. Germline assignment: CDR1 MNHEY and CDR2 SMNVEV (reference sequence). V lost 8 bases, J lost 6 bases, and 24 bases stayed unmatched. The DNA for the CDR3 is TGTGCCAGCCCTTCTCCGGGACTAGAAGTGCGGTGGTTTGGCGAGCAGTACTTC. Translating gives CASPSPGLEVRWFGEQYF.

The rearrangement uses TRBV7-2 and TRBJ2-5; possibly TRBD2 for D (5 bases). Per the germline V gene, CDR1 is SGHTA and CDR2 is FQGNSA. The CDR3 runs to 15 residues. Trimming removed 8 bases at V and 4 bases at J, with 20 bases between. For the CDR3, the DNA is TGTGCCAGCGCTTACGGAAACGGGGTCCCAGAGACCCAGTACTTC. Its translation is CASAYGNGVPETQYF.